This entry is about one T cell receptor (beta chain). Its antigen is unidentified. Germline and junction disagree at one end, which may indicate a read error. These data belong to a study of blood T cells in healthy people across ages. Whole-study findings and limits: Diversity was estimated from one million T cells, and these estimates were considered underestimates.

The CDR3 loop spans 13 amino acids. CDR1 and CDR2 from the germline V gene are SGDLS and YYNGEE. Primed by a sample-barcoded 5' primer and a J-beta primer mix, a second PCR proceeded for 7 to 11 cycles. Every cDNA was tagged by a template-switch adaptor with 12 random nucleotides. TCRdb passed the 5' RACE reads through MiXCR, listing each CDR3 protein once. This sample has 1.5 million to 2 million distinct CDR3 sequences, with 28% found just once. The specimen sequenced was blood. This TCR was sampled from a woman aged 25 to 39 in good health. The V and J genes are TRBV9 and TRBJ2-4; 7 bases align to TRBD1. The CDR3 nucleotides are TGTGTCAGCAGCGTAGGGACAGCCAACATTCAGTACTTC. Its translation is CVSSVGTANIQYF.